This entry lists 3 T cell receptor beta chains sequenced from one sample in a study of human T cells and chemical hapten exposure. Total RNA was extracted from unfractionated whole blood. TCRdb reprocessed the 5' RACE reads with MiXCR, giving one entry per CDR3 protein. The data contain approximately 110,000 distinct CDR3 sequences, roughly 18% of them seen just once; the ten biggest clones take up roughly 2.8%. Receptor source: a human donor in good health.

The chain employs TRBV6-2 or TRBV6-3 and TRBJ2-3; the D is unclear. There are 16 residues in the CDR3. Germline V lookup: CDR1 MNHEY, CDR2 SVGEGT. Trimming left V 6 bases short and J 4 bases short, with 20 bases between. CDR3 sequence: CASRPDDLRTADTQYF. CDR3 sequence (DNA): TGTGCCAGCAGACCCGACGATCTACGGACCGCAGATACGCAGTATTTT.

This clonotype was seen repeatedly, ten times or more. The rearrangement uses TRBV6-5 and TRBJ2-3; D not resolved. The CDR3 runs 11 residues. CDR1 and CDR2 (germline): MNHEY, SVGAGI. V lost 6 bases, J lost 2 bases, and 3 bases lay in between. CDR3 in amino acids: CASSATDTQYF. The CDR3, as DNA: TGTGCCAGCAGCGCCACAGATACGCAGTATTTT.

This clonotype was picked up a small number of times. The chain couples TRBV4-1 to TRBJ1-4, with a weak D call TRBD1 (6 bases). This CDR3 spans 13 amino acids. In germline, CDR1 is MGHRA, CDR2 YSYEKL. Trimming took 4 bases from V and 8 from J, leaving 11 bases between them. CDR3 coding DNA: TGCGCCAGCAGCCGGGACATCCGGGAAAAACTGTTTTTT. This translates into CASSRDIREKLFF.